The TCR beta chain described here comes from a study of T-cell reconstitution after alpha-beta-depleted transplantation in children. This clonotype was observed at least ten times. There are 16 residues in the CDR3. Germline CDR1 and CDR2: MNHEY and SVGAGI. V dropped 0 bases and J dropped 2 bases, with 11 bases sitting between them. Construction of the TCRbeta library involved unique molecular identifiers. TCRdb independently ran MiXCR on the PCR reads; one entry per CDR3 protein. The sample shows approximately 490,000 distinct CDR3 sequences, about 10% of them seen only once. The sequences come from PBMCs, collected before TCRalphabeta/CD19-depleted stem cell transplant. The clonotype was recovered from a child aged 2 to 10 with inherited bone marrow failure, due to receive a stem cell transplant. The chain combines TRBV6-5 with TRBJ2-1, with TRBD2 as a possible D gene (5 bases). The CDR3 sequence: CASSYSWGVAYNEQFF. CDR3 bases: TGTGCCAGCAGTTACTCCTGGGGAGTCGCCTACAATGAGCAGTTCTTC.